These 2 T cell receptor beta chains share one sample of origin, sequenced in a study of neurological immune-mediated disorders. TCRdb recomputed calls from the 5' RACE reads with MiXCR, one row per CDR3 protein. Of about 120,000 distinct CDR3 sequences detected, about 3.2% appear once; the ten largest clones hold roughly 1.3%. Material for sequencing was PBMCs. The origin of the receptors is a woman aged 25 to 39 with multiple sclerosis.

CDR3 DNA: TGTGCTAGTGGACCCTCTAGCTTAGCCGAGACCCAGTACTTC. Translated, it gives CASGPSSLAETQYF. The V call is TRBV12-5, the J call TRBJ2-5; the D gene is possibly TRBD2 (5 bases). The CDR3 totals 14 residues. Per the germline V gene, CDR1 is LGHNT and CDR2 is FRNRAP. Trimming removed 6 bases from V and 5 bases from J, with 16 bases in between. The full variable domain, its missing parts supplied by reference TRBV12-5 and TRBJ2-5, is DARVTQTPRHKVTEMGQEVTMRCQPILGHNTVFWYRQTMMQGLELLAYFRNRAPLDDSGMPKDRFSAEMPDATLATLKIQPSEPRDSAVYFCASGPSSLAETQYFGPGTRLLVL.

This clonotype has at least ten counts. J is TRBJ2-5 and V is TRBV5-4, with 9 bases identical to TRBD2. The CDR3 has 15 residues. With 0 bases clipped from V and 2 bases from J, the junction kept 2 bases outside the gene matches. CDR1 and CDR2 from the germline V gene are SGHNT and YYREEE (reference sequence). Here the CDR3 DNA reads TGTGCCAGCAGCTTGGATCTAGCGGGACAAGAGACCCAGTACTTC. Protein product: CASSLDLAGQETQYF.